These 7 T cell receptor beta chains were all obtained from the same sample, sequenced in a study of cytotoxic CD8 clonotypes in ibrutinib-treated CLL. Libraries were prepared by immunoSEQ multiplex PCR; TCRdb keeps only in-frame clonotypes and omits some of them. The sample yields hundreds of thousands of clones, 60% to 80% seen once. The sample in question was PBMCs, obtained after 12 months of ibrutinib treatment. The receptors originated from a human donor with chronic lymphocytic leukemia.

This chain links TRBV7-9 with TRBJ2-1, with D perhaps TRBD1 or TRBD2 (5 bases each). Per the germline V gene, CDR1 is SEHNR and CDR2 is FQNEAQ (reference sequence). The CDR3 runs to 16 residues. V was trimmed by 5 bases and J by 8 bases, leaving 22 bases between them. The CDR3 loop reads CASSPRDRNGVYEQFF. The CDR3 region has the DNA TGTGCCAGCAGCCCCCGGGACCGGAATGGGGTATATGAGCAGTTCTTC. The full variable domain, completed using reference TRBV7-9 and TRBJ2-1, is DTGVSQNPRHKITKRGQNVTFRCDPISEHNRLYWYRQTLGQGPEFLTYFQNEAQLEKSRLLSDRFSAERPKGSFSTLEIQRTEQGDSAMYLCASSPRDRNGVYEQFFGPGTRLTVL.

The chain joins TRBV11-2 to TRBJ2-4; D ambiguous. Trimming stripped 5 bases from V and 5 bases from J, with 10 bases between. CDR1 is SGHAT, CDR2 FQNNGV, per germline. The CDR3 sequence is 13 residues long. In nucleotides, the CDR3 is TGTGCCAGCAGCATAACCACCGAAAACATTCAGTACTTC. It encodes CASSITTENIQYF.

The chain combines TRBV19 with TRBJ1-1; the match to TRBD1 covers 9 bases. The J segment lost 10 bases and the V segment lost 0 bases, leaving 3 bases of the junction unmatched. The CDR3 length is 13 residues. CDR1 and CDR2 (germline): LNHDA, SQIVND (reference sequence). CDR3 protein: CASSIDWDRAAFF. The CDR3 nucleotides read TGTGCCAGTAGTATAGATTGGGACAGGGCAGCTTTCTTT.

The CDR3 loop reads CASSYGTGANEQFF. The CDR3 DNA sequence: TGTGCCAGCTCTTACGGGACAGGGGCCAATGAGCAGTTCTTC. The rearrangement links TRBV18 to TRBJ2-1; 10 nucleotides match TRBD1. Germline trimming cut 6 bases from V and 6 bases from J; bases unmatched to any gene: 5. There are 14 residues in the CDR3. CDR1 and CDR2 (germline): KGHSH, LQKENI.

The V gene is TRBV6-1, the J gene TRBJ1-4; tentatively, D is TRBD1 (5 bases). Trimming removed 5 bases from V and 6 bases from J, with 10 bases in between. CDR3 size: 13 residues. Germline CDR1 and CDR2: MNHNS and SASEGT. The DNA of the CDR3 is TGTGCCAGCAGTAGGGGTGGTTATGAAAAACTGTTTTTT. Its translation is CASSRGGYEKLFF.

This chain links TRBV14 with TRBJ2-7; D gene ambiguous. Looked up from germline, CDR1 is SGHDN and CDR2 is FVKESK. The CDR3 runs 13 residues. The V end was cut by 3 bases, the J end by 6 bases, with 12 bases between. CDR3 residues: CASSQYEGSEQYF. For the CDR3, the DNA is TGTGCCAGCAGCCAGTATGAAGGTAGCGAGCAGTACTTC.

The rearrangement uses TRBV15 and TRBJ2-7, with D possibly being TRBD1 (6 bases). Germline V gives CDR1 LNHNV, CDR2 YYDKDF (reference sequence). The V gene lost 2 bases and the J gene lost 2 bases, with 13 bases spanning the gap. The CDR3 contains 15 residues. The CDR3: CATSRTTGQAYEQYF. In DNA form, the CDR3 reads TGTGCCACCAGCAGAACGACAGGACAAGCCTACGAGCAGTACTTC.